The text below deals with one T cell receptor (beta chain). This sample is part of a study of cytomegalovirus exposure and HLA in healthy donors. Primers for the PCR totalled 60 Vbeta and 13 Jbeta. The protocol was immunoSEQ multiplex PCR, while the TCRdb copy is restricted to in-frame clones and leaves out a portion. The data hold some 220,000 clones, with roughly 91% observed a single time. The CDR3 contains 14 residues. Germline V gene data show CDR1 as LNHNV and CDR2 as YYDKDF (reference sequence). V was shortened by 3 bases and J by 0 bases, with 9 bases between the two germline ends. This receptor was taken from a woman aged 18-29 years in good health and CMV-seronegative. The chain employs TRBV15 and TRBJ2-7, with D perhaps matching TRBD2 (6 bases). The material sequenced was PBMCs. In DNA, the CDR3 is TGTGCCACCAGCAGTGGGGGGAGCTCCTACGAGCAGTACTTC. This encodes CATSSGGSSYEQYF.